This T cell receptor (beta chain) stems from a study of blood T cell repertoires in COVID-19. On the study more broadly: In each case, the material was cDNA or gDNA derived from T cells, B-cell-depleted T cells, or PBMCs.

Data came from immunoSEQ multiplex PCR; TCRdb stores just in-frame clones and leaves some out. The repertoire holds approximately 530,000 clones, with approximately 91% as singletons. CDR3 length equals 15 residues. Germline CDR1 reads SGHAT; CDR2 reads FQNNGV. Trimming removed 2 bases from V and 7 bases from J, with 15 bases in between. The chain carries TRBV11-2 and TRBJ2-1; tentatively, D is TRBD2 (6 bases). This sequence was found in a woman aged 45-59 years with COVID-19, enrolled during active disease. The source material was peripheral blood. The CDR3 is CASSLRAGPANEQFF. The CDR3, as DNA: TGTGCCAGCAGCTTACGGGCGGGGCCGGCGAATGAGCAGTTCTTC.